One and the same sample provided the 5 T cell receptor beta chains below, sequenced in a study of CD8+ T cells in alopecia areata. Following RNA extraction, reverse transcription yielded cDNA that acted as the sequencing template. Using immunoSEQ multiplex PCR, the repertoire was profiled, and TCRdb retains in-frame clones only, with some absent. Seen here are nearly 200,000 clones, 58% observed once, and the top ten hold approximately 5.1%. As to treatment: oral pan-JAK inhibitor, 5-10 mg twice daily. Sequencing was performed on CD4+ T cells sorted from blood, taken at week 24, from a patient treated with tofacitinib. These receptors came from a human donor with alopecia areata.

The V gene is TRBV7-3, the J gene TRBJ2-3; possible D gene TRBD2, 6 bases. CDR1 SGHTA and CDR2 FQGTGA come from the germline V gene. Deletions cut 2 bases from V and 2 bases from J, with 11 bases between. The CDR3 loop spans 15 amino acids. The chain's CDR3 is CASSLLGRNTDTQYF. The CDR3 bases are TGTGCCAGCAGCTTATTGGGGAGGAACACAGATACGCAGTATTTT.

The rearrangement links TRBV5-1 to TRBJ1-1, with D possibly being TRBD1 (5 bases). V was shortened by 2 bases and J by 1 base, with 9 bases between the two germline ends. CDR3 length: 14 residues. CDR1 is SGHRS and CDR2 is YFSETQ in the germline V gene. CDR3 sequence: CASSLSGGNTEAFF. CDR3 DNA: TGCGCCAGCAGCTTAAGTGGGGGGAACACTGAAGCTTTCTTT.

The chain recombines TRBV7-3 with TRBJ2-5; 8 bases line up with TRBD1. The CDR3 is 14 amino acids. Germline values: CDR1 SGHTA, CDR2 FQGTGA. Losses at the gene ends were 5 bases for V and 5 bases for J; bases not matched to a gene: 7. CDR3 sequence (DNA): TGTGCCAGCAGCCCGGACAGGGCGGGGGAGACCCAGTACTTC. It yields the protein CASSPDRAGETQYF.

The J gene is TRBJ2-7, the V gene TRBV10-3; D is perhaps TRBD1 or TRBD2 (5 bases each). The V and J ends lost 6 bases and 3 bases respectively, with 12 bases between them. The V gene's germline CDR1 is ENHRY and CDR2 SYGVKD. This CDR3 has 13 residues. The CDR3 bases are TGTGCCATCAGCGGGACGGACCTCTACGAGCAGTACTTC. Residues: CAISGTDLYEQYF.

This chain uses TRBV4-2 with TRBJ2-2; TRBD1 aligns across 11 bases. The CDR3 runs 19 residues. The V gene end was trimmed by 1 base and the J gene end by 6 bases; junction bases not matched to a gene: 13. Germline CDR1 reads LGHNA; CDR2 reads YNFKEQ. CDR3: CASSQVIDGGQGDAGELFF. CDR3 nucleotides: TGTGCCAGCAGCCAAGTTATCGATGGGGGACAGGGGGACGCCGGGGAGCTGTTTTTT.